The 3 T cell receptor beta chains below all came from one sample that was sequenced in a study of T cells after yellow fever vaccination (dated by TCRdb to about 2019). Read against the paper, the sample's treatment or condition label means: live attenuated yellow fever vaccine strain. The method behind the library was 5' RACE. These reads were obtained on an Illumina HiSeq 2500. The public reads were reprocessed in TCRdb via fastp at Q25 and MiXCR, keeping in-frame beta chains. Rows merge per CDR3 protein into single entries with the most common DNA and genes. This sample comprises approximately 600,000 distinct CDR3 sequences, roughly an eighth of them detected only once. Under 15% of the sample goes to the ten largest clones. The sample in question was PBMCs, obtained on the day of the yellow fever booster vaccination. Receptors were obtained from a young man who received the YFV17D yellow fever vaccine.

In nucleotides, the CDR3 is TGTGCCAGCAGCCACTACTCGCAGGCCCTGGGATACTATAATTCACCCCTCCACTTT. Protein: CASSHYSQALGYYNSPLHF. The V and J genes are TRBV7-8 and TRBJ1-6; D call uncertain. This CDR3 spans 19 amino acids. Germline CDR1 reads SGHVS; CDR2 reads FQNEAQ. The ends were cut back, 5 bases at V and 3 bases at J, with 23 bases in the middle. Full variable domain (outside the CDR3, taken from reference TRBV7-8 and TRBJ1-6): GAGVSQSPRYKVAKRGQDVALRCDPISGHVSLFWYQQALGQGPEFLTYFQNEAQLDKSGLPSDRFFAERPEGSVSTLKIQRTQQEDSAVYLCASSHYSQALGYYNSPLHFGNGTRLTVT.

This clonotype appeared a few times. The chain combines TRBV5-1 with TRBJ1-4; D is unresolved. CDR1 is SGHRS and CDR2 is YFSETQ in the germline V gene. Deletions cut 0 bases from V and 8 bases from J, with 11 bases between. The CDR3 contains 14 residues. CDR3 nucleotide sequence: TGCGCCAGCAGCTTGGAAACAGTCCGGGAAAAACTGTTTTTT. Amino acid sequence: CASSLETVREKLFF.

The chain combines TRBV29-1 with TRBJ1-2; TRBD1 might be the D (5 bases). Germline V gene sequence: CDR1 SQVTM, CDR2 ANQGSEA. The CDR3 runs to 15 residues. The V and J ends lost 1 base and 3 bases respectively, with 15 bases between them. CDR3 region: CSVEAGLGEYYGYTF. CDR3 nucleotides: TGCAGCGTTGAAGCGGGGCTTGGCGAGTACTATGGCTACACCTTC.